This T cell receptor beta chain was profiled in a study of blood T cell repertoires in COVID-19. As for the study in general: Acute and convalescent COVID-19 specimens originated in the United States, Italy and Spain. PBMCs, B-cell-depleted T cells, or T cells were the source of the cDNA or gDNA that made up the material.

Source study methods: The authors estimated nucleated cell counts from reference gene primer amplification. Sequenced by immunoSEQ multiplex PCR; TCRdb stores in-frame clones only, minus some. From that table come the V and J calls and clone size; the DNA was used to work out D and trimming. The repertoire holds about 120,000 clones, with 75% to 85% as singletons. The sequencing input was peripheral blood. This TCR derives from a human donor in a cohort sampled during active COVID-19.

The CDR3 reads CASSQADGGPYEQYF. For the CDR3, the DNA is TGTGCCAGCAGCCAAGCTGACGGAGGGCCCTACGAGCAGTACTTC. The chain uses TRBV4-2 and TRBJ2-7, with D maybe TRBD2 (6 bases). The germline V and J ends were trimmed by 1 base and 2 bases, with 12 bases remaining between them. The CDR3 loop spans 15 amino acids. Germline CDR1 is LGHNA and CDR2 is YNFKEQ.